Listed below are T cell receptor beta chains from one sample, sequenced in a study of control samples from healthy donors and cancer patients. The data were produced by immunoSEQ multiplex PCR, yet TCRdb's version contains in-frame clones alone and is incomplete. In the table there are about 44,000 clones, about 75% of which are singletons. Sequencing was carried out using formalin-fixed, paraffin-embedded tissue. These receptors all come from a male donor with melanoma. Both conserved end residues are part of each CDR3. The order of the fields is V gene, clone size, J gene, D gene, CDR3 protein, CDR3 DNA. The D gene is left open where the match is weak. The size entry is marked missing in some rows and otherwise reads once, few, many or a size class.

V gene: TRBV7-3; clone size: NA; J gene: TRBJ1-1; D gene: NA; CDR3 protein: CASSLSTSNTEAFF; CDR3 DNA: TGTGCCAGCAGCTTAAGCACCAGCAACACTGAAGCTTTCTTT
V gene: TRBV3-1/TRBV3-2; clone size: NA; J gene: TRBJ2-2; D gene: TRBD2; CDR3 protein: CASSQFLAGGGDTGELFF; CDR3 DNA: TGTGCCAGCAGCCAATTCCTAGCGGGAGGGGGCGACACCGGGGAGCTGTTTTTT
V gene: TRBV10-2; clone size: NA; J gene: TRBJ2-5; D gene: TRBD2; CDR3 protein: CASSGTSGGQTQYF; CDR3 DNA: TGCGCCAGCAGTGGGACTAGCGGGGGGCAGACTCAGTACTTC
V gene: TRBV5-1; clone size: NA; J gene: TRBJ2-2; D gene: NA; CDR3 protein: CASRPRSGPNTGELFF; CDR3 DNA: TGCGCCAGCCGACCCAGAAGCGGACCCAACACCGGGGAGCTGTTTTTT
V gene: TRBV18; clone size: NA; J gene: TRBJ1-6; D gene: TRBD1; CDR3 protein: CASSPRQGATNSPLHF; CDR3 DNA: TGTGCCAGCTCACCTAGGCAGGGGGCCACCAATTCACCCCTCCACTTT
V gene: TRBV2; clone size: NA; J gene: TRBJ1-2; D gene: NA; CDR3 protein: CASSEGGYGYTF; CDR3 DNA: TGTGCCAGCAGTGAAGGGGGGTATGGCTACACCTTC
V gene: TRBV7-9; clone size: NA; J gene: TRBJ2-1; D gene: TRBD2; CDR3 protein: CASSVAGGTNEQFF; CDR3 DNA: TGTGCCAGCAGTGTAGCGGGAGGGACCAATGAGCAGTTCTTC
V gene: TRBV19; clone size: NA; J gene: TRBJ1-1; D gene: NA; CDR3 protein: CASSRGARAEAFF; CDR3 DNA: TGTGCCAGTAGTAGGGGGGCAAGAGCTGAAGCTTTCTTT
V gene: TRBV6-5; clone size: once; J gene: TRBJ1-6; D gene: TRBD1; CDR3 protein: CASRTGTGGTPLHF; CDR3 DNA: TGTGCCAGCAGGACCGGGACAGGGGGCACACCCCTCCACTTT
V gene: TRBV28; clone size: NA; J gene: TRBJ2-2; D gene: TRBD1; CDR3 protein: CASSRQGANTGELFF; CDR3 DNA: TGTGCCAGCAGCAGACAGGGGGCGAACACCGGGGAGCTGTTTTTT
V gene: TRBV23-1; clone size: NA; J gene: TRBJ2-7; D gene: TRBD2; CDR3 protein: CASSLGLAGAGSYEQYF; CDR3 DNA: TGCGCCAGCAGCCTGGGGCTAGCGGGGGCCGGGTCCTACGAGCAGTACTTC
V gene: TRBV7-9; clone size: NA; J gene: TRBJ1-2; D gene: NA; CDR3 protein: CASSLAAGYYGYTF; CDR3 DNA: TGTGCCAGCAGCTTAGCAGCAGGGTACTATGGCTACACCTTC
V gene: TRBV4-1; clone size: NA; J gene: TRBJ2-3; D gene: TRBD2; CDR3 protein: CASIEREGRGDTQYF; CDR3 DNA: TGCGCCAGCATTGAGCGGGAGGGCCGTGGAGATACGCAGTATTTT
V gene: TRBV3-1/TRBV3-2; clone size: few; J gene: TRBJ2-4; D gene: TRBD2; CDR3 protein: CASSQGALAGTENIQYF; CDR3 DNA: TGTGCCAGCAGCCAAGGGGCTCTAGCGGGAACCGAAAACATTCAGTACTTC
V gene: TRBV7-3; clone size: NA; J gene: TRBJ2-5; D gene: NA; CDR3 protein: CASSLLPSIQETQYF; CDR3 DNA: TGTGCCAGCAGCTTACTACCTAGCATTCAAGAGACCCAGTACTTC
V gene: TRBV18; clone size: NA; J gene: TRBJ1-1; D gene: TRBD1; CDR3 protein: CASSLTGANTNTEAFF; CDR3 DNA: TGTGCCAGCTCACTGACAGGGGCGAACACGAACACTGAAGCTTTCTTT
V gene: TRBV12-3/TRBV12-4; clone size: NA; J gene: TRBJ1-5; D gene: NA; CDR3 protein: CASSLKASQPQHF; CDR3 DNA: TGTGCCAGCAGTTTAAAAGCGAGTCAGCCCCAGCATTTT
V gene: TRBV19; clone size: NA; J gene: TRBJ1-5; D gene: NA; CDR3 protein: CASRPPGGLRNQPQHF; CDR3 DNA: TGTGCCAGTAGACCTCCGGGGGGGCTTCGCAATCAGCCCCAGCATTTT
V gene: TRBV6-4; clone size: once; J gene: TRBJ2-2; D gene: NA; CDR3 protein: CASSDRPNTGELFF; CDR3 DNA: TGTGCCAGCAGTGACAGGCCGAACACCGGGGAGCTGTTTTTT
V gene: TRBV3-1/TRBV3-2; clone size: few; J gene: TRBJ2-7; D gene: NA; CDR3 protein: CAWPTAYEQYF; CDR3 DNA: TGTGCCTGGCCCACAGCCTACGAGCAGTACTTC